This T cell receptor (beta chain) was recovered during a study of blood T cell repertoires in COVID-19. The overall study: Samples representing acute and convalescent COVID-19 were sourced from the United States, Italy and Spain. From T cells, B-cell-depleted T cells, or PBMCs came the material, which was cDNA or gDNA.

J lost 1 base, V lost 3 bases, and 16 bases had no gene match. The CDR3 is 19 amino acids. Germline V gene data show CDR1 as WSHSY and CDR2 as SAAADI. Original analysis: Quantification of nucleated cells was approximated via reference gene primer amplification. This table comes from immunoSEQ multiplex PCR, and its TCRdb copy is limited to in-frame clones, with some not included. From that table come the V and J calls and clone size; the DNA was used to work out D and trimming. The sample shows 200,000 to 250,000 clones, around 88% of them seen only once. Ten or more counts support this clone. The receptor's source is a woman in her thirties who had recovered from COVID-19. The J gene is TRBJ2-5, the V gene TRBV10-2, with TRBD2 matching over 8 bases. The sample taken for sequencing was peripheral blood. This CDR3 reads CASSDPGGAISGFQETQYF. The CDR3 coding sequence is TGCGCCAGCAGTGATCCCGGGGGGGCCATTTCGGGATTCCAAGAGACCCAGTACTTC.